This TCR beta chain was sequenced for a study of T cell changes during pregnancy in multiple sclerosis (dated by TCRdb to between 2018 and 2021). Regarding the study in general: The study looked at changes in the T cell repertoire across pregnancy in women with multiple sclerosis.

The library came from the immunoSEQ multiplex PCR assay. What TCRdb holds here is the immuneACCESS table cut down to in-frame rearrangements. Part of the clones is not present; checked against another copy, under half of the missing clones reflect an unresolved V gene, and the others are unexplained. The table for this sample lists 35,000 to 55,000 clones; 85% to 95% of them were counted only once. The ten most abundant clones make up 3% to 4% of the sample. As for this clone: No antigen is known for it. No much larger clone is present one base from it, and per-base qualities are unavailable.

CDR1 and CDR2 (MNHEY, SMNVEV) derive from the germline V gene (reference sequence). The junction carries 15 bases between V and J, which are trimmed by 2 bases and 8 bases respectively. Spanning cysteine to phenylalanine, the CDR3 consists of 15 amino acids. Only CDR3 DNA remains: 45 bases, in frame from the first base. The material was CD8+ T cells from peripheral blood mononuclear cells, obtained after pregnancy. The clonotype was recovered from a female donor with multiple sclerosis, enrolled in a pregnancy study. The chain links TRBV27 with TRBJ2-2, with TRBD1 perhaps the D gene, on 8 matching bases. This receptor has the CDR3 CASSLGQGLKGELFF. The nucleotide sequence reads TGTGCCAGCAGTTTAGGACAGGGACTAAAAGGGGAGCTGTTTTTT.